The source of this TCR beta chain is a study of regulatory T cells in long-lasting Graves disease. Overall study results and limits: Possibly, too few samples lowered accuracy. Samples came from peripheral blood alone, without thyroid tissue. Under persistent disease, TRBV28, TRBJ1-2 and TRBJ2-5 were used preferentially.

Time point reported: persistent/refractory GD, antithyroid drugs over 5 years with positive TRAb. Isolated PBMC RNA provided the starting material for the TCR library. EDTA tubes received approximately 9 milliliters of drawn peripheral blood. CDR1 and CDR2 from the germline V gene are SGHKS and YYEKEE (reference sequence). V was cut by 4 bases and J by 3 bases, with 13 bases left in between. This CDR3 region has 15 residues. This clonotype has ten or more counts. The antigen is undetermined. Sequencing libraries for TCR beta were prepared with iRepertoire HTBI primers and Arm-PCR of CDR3 regions. TCRdb analysed the multiplex PCR reads with MiXCR anew, one entry per CDR3 protein. The sample lists 400,000 to 500,000 distinct CDR3 sequences; less than 25% were seen once.

The sequencing used peripheral blood mononuclear cells (PBMCs), collected when the disease was refractory, from a patient treated with antithyroid drugs. The chain carries TRBV5-5 and TRBJ1-4; D not certain. The TCR was taken from a female donor with Graves disease. CDR3 residues: CASSALAVPNEKLFF. CDR3 nucleotide sequence: TGTGCCAGCAGCGCTTTGGCGGTTCCTAATGAAAAACTGTTTTTT.